The 11 T cell receptor beta chains below all came from one sample that was sequenced in a study of CD8+ T cells in alopecia areata. It was cDNA, reverse transcribed from extracted RNA, that served as the sequencing template. The assay was immunoSEQ multiplex PCR, and TCRdb's table has in-frame clones only and misses some. This repertoire shows more than 200,000 clones, 64% found once; its top ten account for about 4%. Treatment defined: oral pan-JAK inhibitor, 5-10 mg twice daily. The sample was CD4+ T cells sorted from blood, taken at week 4, from a patient treated with tofacitinib. These receptors all come from a human donor with alopecia areata.

This clone showed up just a few times. V and J are TRBV5-1 and TRBJ2-2; weak D call: TRBD2 (5 bases). Germline V gene data show CDR1 as SGHRS and CDR2 as YFSETQ. CDR3 size: 14 residues. The ends were cut back, 7 bases at V and 4 bases at J, with 14 bases in the middle. CDR3 sequence: CASREPGLTGELFF. CDR3 in DNA: TGCGCCAGCCGGGAACCTGGGCTCACCGGGGAGCTGTTTTTT.

This sequence joins TRBV7-9 and TRBJ1-2, with 7 bases lining up with TRBD1. CDR3 size: 15 residues. Germline CDR1 reads SEHNR; CDR2 reads FQNEAQ (reference sequence). V lost 0 bases to trimming and J lost 2 bases; unmatched junction nucleotides: 3. The CDR3 is CASSLAGGENYGYTF. The CDR3 DNA sequence: TGTGCCAGCAGCTTAGCAGGGGGCGAAAACTATGGCTACACCTTC.

This sequence joins TRBV9 and TRBJ2-2; D assignment may be TRBD1 or TRBD2 (6 bases each). The CDR3 has 15 residues. Trimming cost V 0 bases and J 6 bases, with 12 bases left between them. The V gene's germline CDR1 is SGDLS and CDR2 YYNGEE. CDR3 bases: TGTGCCAGCAGCGTAGTGGGGGGCCCTCCCGGGGAGCTGTTTTTT. Translation: CASSVVGGPPGELFF.

The rearrangement uses TRBV30 and TRBJ2-7; D unclear. V lost 3 bases and J lost 4, with 13 bases in between. The CDR3 runs to 13 residues. Germline CDR1 reads GTSNPN; CDR2 reads SVGIG (reference sequence). The DNA for the CDR3 is TGTGCCTGGAGAGCATCTAGTATTTACGAGCAGTACTTC. Encoded protein: CAWRASSIYEQYF.

This sequence joins TRBV19 and TRBJ1-2; a weak D match, TRBD1 (5 bases). Trimming took off 10 bases at V and 2 bases at J, with 17 bases between the two ends. The CDR3 extends over 14 amino acids. Germline assignment: CDR1 LNHDA and CDR2 SQIVND (reference sequence). CDR3 loop: CATMRGGENYGYTF. For the CDR3, the DNA is TGTGCCACTATGAGGGGTGGCGAAAACTATGGCTACACCTTC.

The chain combines TRBV5-6 with TRBJ2-1; D could derive from TRBD1 or TRBD2 (5 bases each). Germline assignment: CDR1 SGHDT and CDR2 YYEEEE. V lost 4 bases and J lost 7, with 15 bases in between. The CDR3 contains 14 residues. CDR3 DNA: TGTGCCAGCAGCCCGTTGGGGACGGGAAATGAGCAGTTCTTC. It specifies CASSPLGTGNEQFF.

V and J are TRBV30 and TRBJ2-7, with TRBD1 identical over 9 bases. V shed 3 bases, J shed 4 bases, and the junction held 7 bases outside the gene matches. The CDR3 spans 14 residues. Germline assignment: CDR1 GTSNPN and CDR2 SVGIG (reference sequence). CDR3 in amino acids: CAWSLGQGWYEQYF. The CDR3 coding sequence is TGTGCCTGGAGCCTTGGACAGGGGTGGTACGAGCAGTACTTC. The whole variable domain, remainder taken from reference TRBV30 and TRBJ2-7, is SQTIHQWPATLVQPVGSPLSLECTVEGTSNPNLYWYRQAAGRGLQLLFYSVGIGQISSEVPQNLSASRPQDRQFILSSKKLLLSDSGFYLCAWSLGQGWYEQYFGPGTRLTVT.

A note on this clone: Mismatch with germline at one junction end may stem from a read error. The rearrangement joins TRBV7-7 to TRBJ2-4; the D gene could be TRBD1 or TRBD2 (6 bases each). CDR3 length equals 16 residues. CDR1 and CDR2 (germline): SSHAT, FNYEAQ (reference sequence). CDR3 sequence: CASSPEGGPPKNIQYF. CDR3 DNA: TGTGCTAGCAGCCCAGAAGGGGGGCCGCCCAAAAACATTCAGTACTTC.

The chain has TRBV30 and TRBJ1-4; TRBD1 might be the D (5 bases). This CDR3 has 11 residues. Germline lookup yields CDR1 GTSNPN and CDR2 SVGIG (reference sequence). In DNA, the CDR3 is TGTGCTGCTTGGGGCCAAGAAAAACTGTTTTTT. Protein product: CAAWGQEKLFF.

The chain uses TRBV9 and TRBJ2-2, with 11 bases lining up with TRBD1. The CDR3 loop spans 15 amino acids. Germline values: CDR1 SGDLS, CDR2 YYNGEE. V trimming: 2 bases; J trimming: 8 bases; junction bases outside the gene matches: 5. The CDR3 region is CASSVRTGGEGELFF. The CDR3, as DNA: TGTGCCAGCAGCGTGAGGACAGGGGGCGAAGGGGAGCTGTTTTTT.

A word on this clone: Different DNA sequences within this sample yield the same CDR3. The rearrangement uses TRBV20-1 and TRBJ1-2; D uncertain. The V end lost 1 base, the J end lost 5 bases, and 5 bases lay between the germline ends. CDR1 is DFQATT, CDR2 SNEGSKA, per germline (reference sequence). The CDR3 loop spans 11 amino acids. CDR3 region: CSARGGYGYTF. CDR3 sequence (DNA): TGCAGTGCTAGAGGCGGGTATGGCTACACCTTC.